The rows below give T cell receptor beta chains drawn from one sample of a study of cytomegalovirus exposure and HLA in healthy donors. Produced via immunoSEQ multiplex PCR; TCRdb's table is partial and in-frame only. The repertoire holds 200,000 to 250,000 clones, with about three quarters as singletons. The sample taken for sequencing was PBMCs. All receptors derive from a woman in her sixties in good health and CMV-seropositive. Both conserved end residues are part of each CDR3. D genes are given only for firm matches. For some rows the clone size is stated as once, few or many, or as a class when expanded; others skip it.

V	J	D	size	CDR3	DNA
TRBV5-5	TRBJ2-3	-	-	CASSSRVDTQYF	TGTGCCAGCAGCTCCCGTGTGGATACGCAGTATTTT
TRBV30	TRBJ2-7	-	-	CAWSFTVGQRSPEQYF	TGTGCCTGGAGTTTCACTGTCGGACAGAGGTCACCCGAGCAGTACTTC
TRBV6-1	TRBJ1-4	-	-	CASSEAGPGYNEKLFF	TGTGCCAGCAGTGAAGCGGGGCCAGGGTATAATGAAAAACTGTTTTTT
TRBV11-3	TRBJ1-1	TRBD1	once	CASSPGQGAGNTEAFF	TGTGCCAGCAGCCCCGGACAGGGGGCGGGAAACACTGAAGCTTTCTTT
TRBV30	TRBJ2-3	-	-	CAWTKDLGPGTQYF	TGTGCCTGGACCAAAGACTTGGGGCCAGGTACGCAGTATTTT
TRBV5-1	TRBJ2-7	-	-	CASSLRSTGTYEQYF	TGCGCCAGCAGCTTGCGGTCCACAGGGACCTACGAGCAGTACTTC
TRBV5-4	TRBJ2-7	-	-	CASSLVGSVNEQYF	TGTGCCAGCAGCTTGGTCGGGAGTGTCAACGAGCAGTACTTC
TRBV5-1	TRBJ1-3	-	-	CASSLAGGISSGNTIYF	TGCGCCAGCAGCTTGGCTGGCGGGATCAGCTCTGGAAACACCATATATTTT
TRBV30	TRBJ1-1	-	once	CAWSREEFKAFF	TGTGCCTGGAGCAGGGAAGAATTTAAAGCTTTCTTT
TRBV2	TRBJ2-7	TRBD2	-	CASLRTSGRYEQYF	TGTGCCAGCCTAAGGACTAGCGGAAGGTACGAGCAGTACTTC
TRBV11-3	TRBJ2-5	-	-	CASSSRVGGTQYF	TGTGCCAGCAGCTCCCGGGTAGGGGGGACCCAGTACTTC
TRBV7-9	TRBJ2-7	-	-	CASSLGTQSSYEQYF	TGTGCCAGCAGCCTAGGGACACAAAGCTCCTACGAGCAGTACTTC
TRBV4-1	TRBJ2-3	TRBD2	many	CASSLGSGSFGDTQYF	TGCGCCAGCAGCCTTGGTAGCGGGAGCTTTGGGGATACGCAGTATTTT
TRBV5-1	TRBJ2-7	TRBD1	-	CASSFPGTGGGEQYF	TGCGCCAGCAGCTTCCCCGGGACAGGGGGTGGCGAGCAGTACTTC
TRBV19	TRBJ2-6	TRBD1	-	CATSRQGVIGSGANVLTF	TGTGCCACCTCCAGACAGGGTGTGATAGGCTCTGGGGCCAACGTCCTGACTTTC
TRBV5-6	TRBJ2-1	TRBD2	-	CASSRRTSGSNYNEQFF	TGTGCCAGCAGCCGACGTACTAGCGGGAGTAACTACAATGAGCAGTTCTTC
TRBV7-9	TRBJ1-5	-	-	CASSFDTGNQPQHF	TGTGCCAGCAGCTTTGACACAGGGAATCAGCCCCAGCATTTT
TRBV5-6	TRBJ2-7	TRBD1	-	CASSLGQGSYEQYF	TGTGCCAGCAGCCTGGGACAGGGAAGCTACGAGCAGTACTTC
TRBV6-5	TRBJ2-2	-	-	CASSRGGPGELFF	TGTGCCAGCAGTAGGGGGGGCCCCGGGGAGCTGTTTTTT
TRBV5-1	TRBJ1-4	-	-	CASSLGVFQPEKLFF	TGCGCCAGCAGCTTGGGCGTATTCCAACCCGAAAAACTGTTTTTT
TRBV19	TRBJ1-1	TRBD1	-	CASGKTGGRETEAFF	TGTGCCAGTGGTAAAACAGGGGGCCGAGAGACTGAAGCTTTCTTT
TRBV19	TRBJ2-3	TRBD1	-	CASSIVGGQGATQYF	TGTGCCAGTAGTATAGTCGGAGGACAGGGGGCTACGCAGTATTTT
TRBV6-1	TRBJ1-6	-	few	CASSSVRGRSPLHF	TGTGCCAGCAGTTCCGTCAGGGGAAGGTCACCCCTCCACTTT
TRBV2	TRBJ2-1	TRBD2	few	CAGGLAGDNEQFF	TGTGCGGGCGGGCTAGCGGGGGACAATGAGCAGTTCTTC
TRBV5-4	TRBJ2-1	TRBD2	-	CASSSGTRIGEQFF	TGTGCCAGCAGTTCCGGGACTAGGATCGGTGAGCAGTTCTTC
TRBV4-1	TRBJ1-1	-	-	CASSRSTPNTEAFF	TGCGCCAGCAGCCGGTCGACACCGAACACTGAAGCTTTCTTT
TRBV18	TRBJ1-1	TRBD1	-	CASSQDRANTEAFF	TGTGCCAGCTCCCAAGACAGGGCGAACACTGAAGCTTTCTTT
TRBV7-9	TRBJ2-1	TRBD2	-	CASSGGRGSYNEQFF	TGTGCCAGCAGCGGCGGGAGAGGGTCCTACAATGAGCAGTTCTTC